This TCR beta chain was sequenced during a study of Ad26.COV2.S vaccination and SARS-CoV-2 variants. Study overall: Intramuscular Ad26.COV2.S at 5x10^10 or 1x10^11 viral particles.

Treatment described: about 20 received Ad26.COV2.S at low or high dose, single or two shots; a few received placebo; per-sample allocation not given. Collection of samples fell on day 63 after the first vaccine or placebo injection. In Boston, an adult donor aged 18-55 years took part. Data came from immunoSEQ multiplex PCR; TCRdb stores just in-frame clones and leaves some out. The table includes approximately 420,000 clones, less than 90% detected once. The CDR3 covers 13 residues. V gave up 10 bases and J gave up 5 bases, with 14 bases separating them. CDR1 is KGHDR, CDR2 SFDVKD, per germline. The chain combines TRBV24-1 with TRBJ2-1, with D possibly being TRBD1 (5 bases). The source was peripheral blood, collected in a trial of Ad26.COV2.S vaccine versus placebo. The clonotype was recovered from a person aged 18-60 years who received the Ad26.COV2.S COVID-19 vaccine or a placebo. The CDR3: CATQLGANNEQFF. The CDR3 DNA reads as TGTGCCACTCAACTTGGGGCAAACAATGAGCAGTTCTTC.